Listed below are T cell receptor beta chains from one sample, sequenced in a study of T cell changes during pregnancy in multiple sclerosis. The method was immunoSEQ multiplex PCR; TCRdb's version includes in-frame clones alone and lacks a portion of them. The data contain 30,000 to 45,000 clones, around 92% of them singletons. The sequencing here drew on CD4+ T cells from peripheral blood mononuclear cells, taken after pregnancy. The receptor source for this set is a female donor with multiple sclerosis, enrolled in a pregnancy study. CDR3s include the opening cysteine and the closing phenylalanine or tryptophan. The order of the fields is J gene, V gene, D gene, clone size, CDR3 protein, CDR3 DNA. D genes are given only for firm matches. Clone size, where shown, is once, few, many, or a class for clones that have expanded.

>TRBJ1-5|TRBV19|TRBD1|-
CASRKVSTGSNQPQHF
TGTGCCAGCCGTAAGGTGTCGACAGGGAGCAATCAGCCCCAGCATTTT
>TRBJ1-6|TRBV5-4|-|-
CASSPPGGSNSPLHF
TGTGCCAGCAGCCCACCGGGGGGATCTAATTCACCCCTCCACTTT
>TRBJ2-5|TRBV14|-|-
CASSPGMGDGGPTQYF
TGTGCCAGCAGCCCCGGAATGGGAGACGGAGGCCCGACCCAGTACTTC
>TRBJ2-2|TRBV23-1|-|once
CASSQFKQPNTGELFF
TGCGCCAGCAGTCAATTTAAGCAACCGAACACCGGGGAGCTGTTTTTT
>TRBJ2-7|TRBV2|-|-
CASSVVPGQPRIHEQYF
TGTGCCAGCAGTGTGGTCCCCGGCCAGCCTAGGATCCACGAGCAGTACTTC
>TRBJ2-3|TRBV7-3|-|-
CASSLQRTGDTQYF
TGTGCCAGCAGCCTCCAGCGGACTGGTGATACGCAGTATTTT
>TRBJ2-7|TRBV2|TRBD1|-
CASSAGGPTYEQYF
TGTGCCAGCAGTGCAGGGGGCCCGACCTACGAGCAGTACTTC
>TRBJ2-1|TRBV30|-|-
CAWSVQGTEQFF
TGTGCCTGGAGTGTGCAGGGTACTGAGCAGTTCTTC
>TRBJ1-4|TRBV15|TRBD1|-
CATSRGTTGNVEKLFF
TGTGCCACCAGCAGAGGCACGACAGGGAACGTTGAAAAACTGTTTTTT
>TRBJ2-1|TRBV6-1|TRBD1|-
CASSEAPTGFKEQFF
TGTGCCAGCAGTGAAGCCCCGACAGGGTTTAAGGAGCAGTTCTTC
>TRBJ1-5|TRBV2|-|-
CASSGPGGSNQPQHF
TGTGCCAGCAGTGGGCCAGGAGGCAGCAATCAGCCCCAGCATTTT
>TRBJ2-7|TRBV19|-|-
CASSMEALGGEQYF
TGTGCCAGTAGTATGGAGGCGCTGGGGGGCGAGCAGTACTTC
>TRBJ2-3|TRBV30|TRBD1|-
CAWTFATGGSTDTQYF
TGTGCCTGGACTTTCGCGACAGGGGGTAGCACAGATACGCAGTATTTT
>TRBJ2-1|TRBV5-1|TRBD2|-
CASSSGTSGGEQFF
TGCGCCAGCAGCTCCGGGACTAGCGGGGGTGAGCAGTTCTTC
>TRBJ2-7|TRBV11-2|-|-
CASSLRRRDPYEQYF
TGTGCCAGCAGCTTGCGGCGGAGGGACCCCTACGAGCAGTACTTC
>TRBJ2-3|TRBV5-1|TRBD2|-
CASSWGLAGGNTDTQYF
TGCGCCAGCAGCTGGGGACTAGCGGGGGGAAACACAGATACGCAGTATTTT
>TRBJ1-1|TRBV2|-|-
CASSVRGTEAFF
TGTGCCAGCAGTGTTCGGGGAACTGAAGCTTTCTTT
>TRBJ2-7|TRBV5-6|-|-
CASSSDSGGYEQYF
TGTGCCAGCAGTTCGGACTCCGGGGGATACGAGCAGTACTTC
>TRBJ1-5|TRBV12-5|-|-
CASANLEQENQPQHF
TGTGCTAGTGCCAACTTGGAACAGGAGAATCAGCCCCAGCATTTT
>TRBJ2-2|TRBV28|TRBD2|-
CASRGSEGLVGENTGELFF
TGTGCCAGCAGGGGGTCCGAGGGACTAGTTGGGGAAAACACCGGGGAGCTGTTTTTT
>TRBJ2-1|TRBV30|-|once
CAWRGDYNEQFF
TGTGCCTGGAGGGGCGACTACAATGAGCAGTTCTTC
>TRBJ1-1|TRBV9|-|few
CASSPSMSGTEAFF
TGTGCCAGCAGCCCCTCGATGTCGGGCACTGAAGCTTTCTTT
>TRBJ2-7|TRBV30|-|once
CAWSRGGGHLEQYF
TGTGCCTGGAGTCGGGGAGGGGGACACCTCGAGCAGTACTTC
>TRBJ1-2|TRBV28|-|-
CASKTAQGYTF
TGTGCCAGCAAGACAGCTCAAGGCTACACCTTC
>TRBJ1-2|TRBV15|TRBD1|-
CATSPGTGYGYTF
TGTGCCACCAGCCCCGGGACAGGGTATGGCTACACCTTC
>TRBJ1-3|TRBV7-9|-|-
CASSSQRSPGNTIYF
TGTGCCAGCAGCTCTCAGCGGTCTCCTGGAAACACCATATATTTT
>TRBJ1-1|TRBV29-1|TRBD1|-
CSVEEQGARAFF
TGCAGCGTTGAAGAACAGGGGGCTAGGGCTTTCTTT
>TRBJ1-2|TRBV11-2|-|-
CASSLDRKGRGGGYTF
TGTGCCAGCAGCTTAGATAGAAAGGGTAGGGGCGGAGGCTACACCTTC
>TRBJ1-5|TRBV19|TRBD1|-
CASSSGQGRRSNQPQHF
TGTGCCAGTAGTAGCGGACAGGGGAGAAGAAGCAATCAGCCCCAGCATTTT
>TRBJ2-1|TRBV19|-|-
CASSIGGRSYNEQFF
TGTGCCAGTAGTATAGGAGGGAGGTCCTACAATGAGCAGTTCTTC
>TRBJ2-3|TRBV5-4|TRBD2|-
CASSRQARGEDTQYF
TGTGCCAGCAGCCGTCAGGCGCGGGGGGAGGATACGCAGTATTTT
>TRBJ2-1|TRBV7-3|TRBD2|-
CASSLGGGPGYEQFF
TGTGCCAGCAGCCTTGGCGGGGGGCCGGGGTATGAGCAGTTCTTC
>TRBJ2-2|TRBV18|-|-
CASSPTGTNTGELFF
TGTGCCAGCTCACCTACAGGGACGAACACCGGGGAGCTGTTTTTT
>TRBJ1-3|TRBV19|-|once
CASSIQEAGNTIYF
TGTGCCAGTAGTATCCAGGAGGCTGGAAACACCATATATTTT